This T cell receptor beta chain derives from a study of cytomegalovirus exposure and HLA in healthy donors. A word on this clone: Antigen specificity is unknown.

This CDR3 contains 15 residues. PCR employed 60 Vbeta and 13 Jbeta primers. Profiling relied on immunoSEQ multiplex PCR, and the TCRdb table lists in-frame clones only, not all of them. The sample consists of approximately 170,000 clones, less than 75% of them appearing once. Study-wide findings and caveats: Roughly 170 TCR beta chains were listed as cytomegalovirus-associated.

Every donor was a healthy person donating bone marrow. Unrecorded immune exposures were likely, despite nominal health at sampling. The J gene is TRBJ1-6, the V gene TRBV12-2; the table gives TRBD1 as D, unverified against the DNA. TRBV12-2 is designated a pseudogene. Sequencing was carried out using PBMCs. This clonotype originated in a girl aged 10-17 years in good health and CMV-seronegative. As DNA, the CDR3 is TGTGCAAGTCGCCCCACCGGGACAGGGAATTCACCCCTCCACTTT. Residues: CASRPTGTGNSPLHF.